The TCR beta chain described here comes from a study of cytomegalovirus exposure and HLA in healthy donors. Sequenced by immunoSEQ multiplex PCR; TCRdb stores in-frame clones only, minus some. The table lists about 68,000 clones, 96% of them singletons, with approximately 2.5% in the top ten. The sample was PBMCs. This receptor was taken from a man aged 18-30 years in good health and CMV-seronegative.

CDR3 residues: CASSPLGQGEQYF. The CDR3 nucleotides are TGTGCCAGCAGCCCGCTCGGTCAGGGCGAGCAGTACTTC. This chain connects TRBV11-3 to TRBJ2-7, with D perhaps TRBD1 (5 bases). The CDR3 extends over 13 amino acids. The V end was cut by 5 bases, the J end by 6 bases, with 14 bases between. CDR1 and CDR2 from the germline V gene are SGHNT and YENEEA. Based on the CDR3 plus reference TRBV11-3 and TRBJ2-7, the full variable domain is EAGVVQSPRYKIIEKKQPVAFWCNPISGHNTLYWYLQNLGQGPELLIRYENEEAVDDSQLPKDRFSAERLKGVDSTLKIQPAELGDSAVYLCASSPLGQGEQYFGPGTRLTVT.